This TCR beta chain was sequenced for a study of blood T cell repertoires in COVID-19. Assay: immunoSEQ multiplex PCR; the TCRdb copy retains only in-frame clones and omits some. The top ten clones hold more than 10% of a sample with more than 150,000 clones, about four fifths of them seen once. Germline CDR1 reads MNHEY; CDR2 reads SVGAGI. The CDR3 is 13 residues long. V lost 5 bases, J lost 10 bases, and 5 bases stayed unmatched. This TCR derives from a woman older than 75 with COVID-19, enrolled during active disease. This chain uses TRBV6-5 with TRBJ1-6, with 7 nucleotides matching TRBD1. The sample consisted of peripheral blood. The CDR3 DNA sequence: TGTGCCAGCAGTCGCGACAGGGACTCACCCCTCCACTTT. Protein: CASSRDRDSPLHF.